Shown below are 27 T cell receptor beta chains from a single sample sequenced in a study of T cells in Graves' hyperthyroidism and ophthalmopathy. It was RNA transcripts that yielded the amplified TCR beta CDR3 regions. The HTBI primer set was used in a first-round RT-PCR of the TCR CDR3. TCRdb ran MiXCR on the multiplex PCR reads and lists one entry per CDR3 protein. The sample consists of a few hundred thousand distinct CDR3 sequences, under 60% of them appearing once. Sequencing was performed on peripheral blood or thyroid tissue (not recorded which). The receptors here all came from an adult woman with Graves' disease, either hyperthyroidism or ophthalmopathy (not recorded which).

The genes are TRBV7-2 and TRBJ2-3, with D unresolved. CDR3 length: 12 residues. V was pared by 3 bases and J by 3 bases, with 4 bases between. Germline-derived CDR1 and CDR2 are SGHTA and FQGNSA. The CDR3 DNA sequence: TGTGCCAGCAGCTTCCATACAGATACGCAGTATTTT. It specifies CASSFHTDTQYF.

This clonotype turned up a few times. The chain is built from TRBV7-9 and TRBJ1-1; 7 positions match TRBD1. V shed 5 bases and J 2 bases; nucleotides not matched to a gene: 5. This CDR3 is built from 14 residues. CDR1 is SEHNR, CDR2 FQNEAQ, per germline (reference sequence). The CDR3 DNA reads as TGTGCCAGCAGCCTCCGGGACAGTAACACTGAAGCTTTCTTT. Translated, it gives CASSLRDSNTEAFF.

CDR3 in amino acids: CASSLLPTGGYGEQYF. In nucleotides, the CDR3 is TGTGCCAGCAGCCTCCTACCGACAGGGGGCTACGGCGAGCAGTACTTC. This chain links TRBV7-2 with TRBJ2-7; 10 bases map to TRBD1. Losses at the gene ends were 5 bases for V and 6 bases for J; bases not matched to a gene: 13. Germline CDR1 reads SGHTA; CDR2 reads FQGNSA. This CDR3 region has 16 residues.

On this clonotype: Given a much more abundant clone one base away, this may be a read error. The gene calls are TRBV14 and TRBJ2-7, with D unclear. The ends were cut back, 0 bases at V and 7 bases at J, with 10 bases in the middle. Germline CDR1 is SGHDN and CDR2 is FVKESK. The CDR3 has 13 amino acids. The CDR3 spells CASSQEPVREQYF. The CDR3 DNA reads TGTGCCAGCAGCCAAGAGCCAGTGAGAGAGCAGTACTTC.

This clonotype appeared many times. The J gene is TRBJ1-2, the V gene TRBV7-9, with D possibly being TRBD1 (6 bases). The CDR3 consists of 14 residues. Trimming shortened V by 5 bases and J by 4 bases, and 14 bases separated the two germline ends. Germline CDR1 SEHNR, CDR2 FQNEAQ (reference sequence). Written as DNA, the CDR3 is TGTGCCAGCAGCCCCTGGACAGAATTCTATGGCTACACCTTC. Residues: CASSPWTEFYGYTF.

This clonotype was detected once. V usage is TRBV7-2 and J usage is TRBJ2-5; D may be TRBD2 (6 bases). The J call may be mistaken, given a closer DNA end match to TRBJ2-1. CDR3 size: 16 residues. The germline CDR1 and CDR2 sequences are SGHTA and FQGNSA. This CDR3 reads CASSLEAGGANNEQFF. For the CDR3, the DNA is TGTGCCAGCAGCTTAGAAGCTGGAGGGGCAAACAATGAGCAGTTCTTC.

This clonotype occurred many times. The rearrangement joins TRBV5-1 to TRBJ2-2; D unclear. V lost 3 bases and J lost 9, with 6 bases in between. Germline CDR1 reads SGHRS; CDR2 reads YFSETQ. The CDR3 covers 11 residues. The chain's CDR3 is CASSYYRELFF. CDR3 in DNA: TGCGCCAGCAGCTACTACCGGGAGCTGTTTTTT.

This clonotype was counted only a few times. The CDR3 does not close with the conserved phenylalanine or tryptophan, likely indicating a read error. The limits of the CDR3 on the DNA are not certain, so only TCRdb's listed CDR3 is given. The J gene is TRBJ2-3, the V gene TRBV7-9; the table calls TRBD2, which could not be checked here. From germline, CDR1 is SEHNR and CDR2 FQNEAQ (reference sequence). With termini counted, the CDR3 has 10 amino acids. CDR3 sequence reads: CASSYRPAKQ.

The genes are TRBV15 and TRBJ1-2; 9 nucleotides line up with TRBD1. V shed 1 base and J 4 bases; nucleotides not matched to a gene: 7. Germline V gene data show CDR1 as LNHNV and CDR2 as YYDKDF (reference sequence). The CDR3 contains 16 residues. The CDR3 reads CATSRVLVGQGYGYTF. The CDR3 DNA is TGTGCCACCAGCAGAGTCCTTGTGGGACAGGGCTATGGCTACACCTTC.

The chain uses TRBV9 and TRBJ1-1; TRBD1 might be the D (6 bases). The V end lost 2 bases, the J end lost 3 bases, and 17 bases lay between the germline ends. This CDR3 contains 16 residues. Germline values: CDR1 SGDLS, CDR2 YYNGEE. CDR3 bases: TGTGCCAGCAGCGTCGGCGCGGGAGGGGGGCACACTGAAGCTTTCTTT. It encodes CASSVGAGGGHTEAFF.

V usage is TRBV11-2 and J usage is TRBJ1-3; D ambiguous. The CDR3 sequence is 17 residues long. The germline CDR1 and CDR2 sequences are SGHAT and FQNNGV. The V gene lost 2 bases and the J gene lost 0 bases, with 14 bases spanning the gap. CDR3 protein: CASSLNGGLYSGNTIYF. CDR3 in DNA: TGTGCCAGCAGCTTAAACGGCGGTCTCTACTCTGGAAACACCATATATTTT.

In regard to this clonotype: The conserved phenylalanine or tryptophan is not found at the CDR3 terminus, so this likely reflects a read error. The chain carries TRBV25-1 and TRBJ1-5, with D perhaps TRBD1 (5 bases). The CDR3 runs to 14 residues. CDR1 and CDR2 from the germline V gene are MGHDK and SYGVNS. V was trimmed by 3 bases and J by 7 bases, leaving 13 bases between them. The CDR3 here is CASSDVAGIQPQHS. In DNA, the CDR3 is TGTGCCAGCAGTGATGTGGCAGGGATCCAGCCCCAGCATTCT.

The V and J genes are TRBV5-1 and TRBJ1-6; D is perhaps TRBD1 (5 bases). CDR1 and CDR2 from the germline V gene are SGHRS and YFSETQ. The CDR3 spans 14 residues. The germline V and J ends were trimmed by 5 bases and 13 bases, with 19 bases remaining between them. CDR3 sequence: CASSPGYSNQPLHF. The CDR3 bases are TGCGCCAGCAGTCCAGGGTATAGCAATCAGCCCCTCCACTTT.

This sequence joins TRBV19 and TRBJ1-2, with D perhaps matching TRBD1 (6 bases). V was clipped by 6 bases and J by 4 bases, with 18 bases between them. CDR1 and CDR2 from the germline V gene are LNHDA and SQIVND (reference sequence). The CDR3 totals 15 residues. DNA for the CDR3: TGTGCCAGTAGCGTACAAGCGACAGGCCGCTATGGCTACACCTTC. Translating it yields CASSVQATGRYGYTF.

With regard to this clonotype: Germline and junction disagree at one end, which may indicate a read error. This chain uses TRBV7-2 with TRBJ1-1; possibly TRBD1 for D (5 bases). The CDR3 spans 9 residues. Germline CDR1 SGHTA, CDR2 FQGNSA. In DNA form, the CDR3 reads TGTGCCAGCAGCCCCGGATGGGGGTTT. It translates to CASSPGWGF. The whole variable domain, remainder taken from reference TRBV7-2 and TRBJ1-1, is GAGVSQSPSNKVTEKGKDVELRCDPISGHTALYWYRQSLGQGLEFLIYFQGNSAPDKSGLPSDRFSAERTGGSVSTLTIQRTQQEDSAVYLCASSPGWGFGQGTRLTVV.

This chain connects TRBV29-1 to TRBJ1-6, with 11 nucleotides matching TRBD1. Unmatched junction bases numbered 6, after V lost 7 bases and J lost 10 bases. The germline V gene has CDR1 SQVTM and CDR2 ANQGSEA. This CDR3 is built from 13 residues. CDR3 sequence reads: CSGTGGASSPLHF. CDR3 coding DNA: TGCAGCGGGACAGGGGGCGCCTCATCACCCCTCCACTTT.

In its sample, this clonotype was seen once. This chain links TRBV12-3 or TRBV12-4 with TRBJ1-5; the match to TRBD1 covers 7 bases. This CDR3 is built from 15 residues. V lost 8 bases and J lost 2; bases outside the gene matches: 9. The CDR3 bases are TGTGCCAGCGTGAGAGGGACAGCCCGCAATCAGCCCCAGCATTTT. Translating it yields CASVRGTARNQPQHF.

This clonotype has ten or more counts. The V and J genes are TRBV12-3 or TRBV12-4 and TRBJ2-7, with D tentatively TRBD2 (5 bases). This CDR3 is 16 amino acids long. V was pared by 1 base and J by 3 bases, with 16 bases between. In nucleotides, the CDR3 is TGTGCCAGCAGTTTAGGGACTCGGCTCCCCAGCTACGAGCAGTACTTC. Translating it yields CASSLGTRLPSYEQYF.

There are many counts of this clonotype. CDR3 nucleotides: TGTGCCAGCAGTGTACAGGAAAACTACGAGCAGTACTTC. Protein product: CASSVQENYEQYF. The V call is TRBV2, the J call TRBJ2-7; the D gene is possibly TRBD1 (5 bases). Germline values: CDR1 SNHLY, CDR2 FYNNEI. The CDR3 is made up of 13 amino acids. V was shortened by 4 bases and J by 3 bases, with 10 bases between the two germline ends.

The CDR3 nucleotides read TGTGCCATCAGCGGGAGGCTCGACTACGAGCAGTACTTC. Protein product: CAISGRLDYEQYF. The chain employs TRBV10-3 and TRBJ2-7, with 7 bases fitting TRBD2. CDR1 is ENHRY, CDR2 SYGVKD, per germline. This CDR3 is 13 amino acids long. V shed 6 bases, J shed 3 bases, and the junction held 5 bases outside the gene matches.

As concerns this clonotype: One end of the junction fails to match germline, which may point to a read error. The V gene is TRBV10-3, the J gene TRBJ2-7, with 10 bases fitting TRBD2. CDR1 and CDR2 (germline): ENHRY, SYGVKD. The CDR3 runs 13 residues. Here the CDR3 DNA reads TGTGCCAGCAGTCAGCGGGGGGGGGGTGAGCAGTACTTC. Translation: CASSQRGGGEQYF.

This clonotype has at least ten counts. The CDR3, as DNA: TGTGCCAGCAGTCAGAGTGGGTACACTGAAGCTTTCTTT. The encoded protein is CASSQSGYTEAFF. The genes are TRBV6-1 and TRBJ1-1; D gene ambiguous. The length of the CDR3 is 13 residues. Trimming left V 5 bases short and J 3 bases short, with 10 bases between. CDR1 is MNHNS and CDR2 is SASEGT in the germline V gene.

The V gene is TRBV20-1, the J gene TRBJ1-2; 11 positions match TRBD1. The CDR3 contains 14 residues. Germline V lookup: CDR1 DFQATT, CDR2 SNEGSKA (reference sequence). The V gene end was trimmed by 3 bases and the J gene end by 4 bases; junction bases not matched to a gene: 4. As DNA, the CDR3 is TGCAGTGCTAGTAGGGACAGGGGGACCTATGGCTACACCTTC. Its protein is CSASRDRGTYGYTF.

This clonotype turned up a few times. This chain connects TRBV30 to TRBJ1-4; TRBD1 matches 12 bases. The germline CDR1 and CDR2 sequences are GTSNPN and SVGIG (reference sequence). The V segment lost 3 bases and the J segment 5 bases; nucleotides outside the gene matches: 10. This CDR3 has 17 residues. Here the CDR3 DNA reads TGTGCCTGGAGCATGTCCCGGGACAGGGGGCGGAATGAAAAACTGTTTTTT. This translates into CAWSMSRDRGRNEKLFF. Filled out from reference TRBV30 and TRBJ1-4, the complete variable domain reads SQTIHQWPATLVQPVGSPLSLECTVEGTSNPNLYWYRQAAGRGLQLLFYSVGIGQISSEVPQNLSASRPQDRQFILSSKKLLLSDSGFYLCAWSMSRDRGRNEKLFFGSGTQLSVL.

The CDR3 loop reads CAISGTGQGGNGYTF. DNA of the CDR3: TGTGCCATCAGTGGGACGGGACAGGGGGGGAATGGCTACACCTTC. The chain employs TRBV10-3 and TRBJ1-2, with TRBD1 matching 11 bases. V was clipped by 4 bases and J by 6 bases; unmatched bases: 7. The CDR3 is 15 residues long. Germline lookup yields CDR1 ENHRY and CDR2 SYGVKD.

The chain employs TRBV10-3 and TRBJ1-5, with TRBD1 matching 8 bases. Germline CDR1 ENHRY, CDR2 SYGVKD. There are 16 residues in the CDR3. V was pared by 4 bases and J by 4 bases, with 9 bases of the junction left unmatched. CDR3 sequence reads: CAISARDRTGNQPQHF. CDR3 DNA: TGTGCCATCAGTGCTAGAGACCGGACAGGGAATCAGCCCCAGCATTTT.

This clonotype was seen many times. This rearrangement joins TRBV20-1 to TRBJ2-7; 8 bases match TRBD2. With 7 bases clipped from V and 5 bases from J, the junction kept 10 bases outside the gene matches. Germline values: CDR1 DFQATT, CDR2 SNEGSKA (reference sequence). CDR3 length equals 13 residues. For the CDR3, the DNA is TGCAGTGAAAGGGGACTAGAAAATAACGAGCAGTACTTC. It specifies CSERGLENNEQYF.